Listed below are T cell receptor beta chains from one sample, sequenced in a study of T-cell reconstitution after alpha-beta-depleted transplantation in children. TCRdb independently ran MiXCR on the PCR reads; one entry per CDR3 protein. Here the sample spans approximately 640,000 distinct CDR3 sequences, roughly 17% being singletons. The sample consisted of PBMCs from the stem cell graft donor, taken from the stem cell graft. The source of these receptors is a human donor who donated a stem cell graft to a child with acute myeloid leukemia. Each CDR3 is given with its conserved first and last residue. A D gene is named only where the DNA matches it firmly. Size tells how often a clone was seen (once, few, many) or the class of an expanded clone, and some rows leave it out.

V gene: TRBV29-1; clone size: many; D gene: .; J gene: TRBJ2-1; CDR3 protein: CSVDIIWVGYNEQFF; CDR3 DNA: TGCAGCGTTGACATCATTTGGGTAGGCTACAATGAGCAGTTCTTC
V gene: TRBV12-5; clone size: .; D gene: TRBD1; J gene: TRBJ1-1; CDR3 protein: CASGLGQGNTEAFF; CDR3 DNA: TGTGCTAGTGGTTTAGGACAGGGGAACACTGAAGCTTTCTTT
V gene: TRBV12-5; clone size: few; D gene: .; J gene: TRBJ2-7; CDR3 protein: CASGFTPGTAISYEQYF; CDR3 DNA: TGTGCTAGTGGTTTCACCCCCGGGACCGCGATATCCTACGAGCAGTACTTC
V gene: TRBV7-2; clone size: .; D gene: .; J gene: TRBJ2-3; CDR3 protein: CASSYAAVDTQYF; CDR3 DNA: TGTGCCAGCAGCTATGCAGCGGTAGATACGCAGTATTTT
V gene: TRBV6-5; clone size: .; D gene: TRBD1; J gene: TRBJ2-7; CDR3 protein: CASSYSSPGQSDYEQYF; CDR3 DNA: TGTGCCAGCAGTTACTCCTCTCCGGGACAGTCAGACTACGAGCAGTACTTC
V gene: TRBV15; clone size: few; D gene: TRBD1; J gene: TRBJ1-3; CDR3 protein: CATSTVQGASGNTIYF; CDR3 DNA: TGTGCCACCAGTACTGTCCAGGGGGCATCTGGAAACACCATATATTTT
V gene: TRBV29-1; clone size: many; D gene: .; J gene: TRBJ2-5; CDR3 protein: CSVAPSVPETQYF; CDR3 DNA: TGCAGCGTTGCCCCCTCGGTCCCAGAGACCCAGTACTTC
V gene: TRBV25-1; clone size: many; D gene: .; J gene: TRBJ2-7; CDR3 protein: CASRTFYEQYF; CDR3 DNA: TGTGCCAGCAGGACCTTCTACGAGCAGTACTTC
V gene: TRBV29-1; clone size: .; D gene: .; J gene: TRBJ2-3; CDR3 protein: CSARERDTQYF; CDR3 DNA: TGCAGCGCGAGGGAGAGGGATACGCAGTATTTT
V gene: TRBV9; clone size: many; D gene: .; J gene: TRBJ2-1; CDR3 protein: CASSGRRIEQFF; CDR3 DNA: TGTGCCAGCAGCGGACGACGCATTGAGCAGTTCTTC
V gene: TRBV29-1; clone size: many; D gene: .; J gene: TRBJ1-1; CDR3 protein: CSVSLGLTEAFF; CDR3 DNA: TGCAGCGTTTCCTTGGGTTTAACTGAAGCTTTCTTT
V gene: TRBV6-5; clone size: few; D gene: TRBD1; J gene: TRBJ1-2; CDR3 protein: CASSSRAGGFGYTF; CDR3 DNA: TGTGCCAGCAGTTCCCGGGCAGGGGGCTTTGGCTACACCTTC
V gene: TRBV24-1; clone size: few; D gene: .; J gene: TRBJ1-5; CDR3 protein: CATSERGEGQPQHF; CDR3 DNA: TGTGCCACCAGTGAGCGGGGTGAAGGGCAGCCCCAGCATTTT
V gene: TRBV24-1; clone size: few; D gene: .; J gene: TRBJ2-6; CDR3 protein: CATSDSVSGANVLTF; CDR3 DNA: TGTGCCACCAGTGATTCGGTTTCTGGGGCCAACGTCCTGACTTTC
V gene: TRBV12-3/TRBV12-4; clone size: few; D gene: TRBD2; J gene: TRBJ2-1; CDR3 protein: CASSRTSAAPEQFF; CDR3 DNA: TGTGCCAGCAGTCGGACTAGCGCGGCTCCCGAGCAGTTCTTC
V gene: TRBV18; clone size: .; D gene: .; J gene: TRBJ2-7; CDR3 protein: CASSPDGQRSSYEQYF; CDR3 DNA: TGTGCCAGCTCACCAGACGGACAGCGAAGCTCCTACGAGCAGTACTTC
V gene: TRBV29-1; clone size: many; D gene: TRBD1; J gene: TRBJ2-5; CDR3 protein: CSVKGQQETQYF; CDR3 DNA: TGCAGCGTAAAGGGACAGCAAGAGACCCAGTACTTC
V gene: TRBV20-1; clone size: .; D gene: TRBD2; J gene: TRBJ2-3; CDR3 protein: CSPARGLAGALSTDTQYF; CDR3 DNA: TGCAGTCCCGCGAGGGGACTAGCGGGGGCCTTGAGCACAGATACGCAGTATTTT
V gene: TRBV7-7; clone size: few; D gene: TRBD1; J gene: TRBJ2-5; CDR3 protein: CASSLAGGQGGETQYF; CDR3 DNA: TGTGCCAGCAGCTTAGCCGGAGGACAGGGGGGGGAGACCCAGTACTTC
V gene: TRBV28; clone size: few; D gene: .; J gene: TRBJ2-1; CDR3 protein: CAIGPGLAGNEQFF; CDR3 DNA: TGTGCCATCGGGCCGGGGCTCGCGGGTAATGAGCAGTTCTTC
V gene: TRBV20-1; clone size: many; D gene: .; J gene: TRBJ1-2; CDR3 protein: CSASRAGEGASYTF; CDR3 DNA: TGCAGTGCTAGCCGGGCAGGGGAGGGTGCGAGCTACACCTTC
V gene: TRBV29-1; clone size: many; D gene: .; J gene: TRBJ2-3; CDR3 protein: CSAGRVADTQYF; CDR3 DNA: TGCAGCGCGGGCAGGGTGGCGGATACGCAGTATTTT
V gene: TRBV12-3/TRBV12-4; clone size: .; D gene: .; J gene: TRBJ2-5; CDR3 protein: CASSFEGEPESTQYF; CDR3 DNA: TGTGCCAGCAGTTTTGAGGGTGAACCGGAGTCGACCCAGTACTTC
V gene: TRBV28; clone size: few; D gene: TRBD2; J gene: TRBJ2-3; CDR3 protein: CASSGGAEDTQYF; CDR3 DNA: TGTGCCAGCAGCGGGGGGGCGGAAGATACGCAGTATTTT
V gene: TRBV29-1; clone size: many; D gene: .; J gene: TRBJ1-1; CDR3 protein: CSVGWYSENTEAFF; CDR3 DNA: TGCAGCGTTGGTTGGTACAGCGAGAACACTGAAGCTTTCTTT
V gene: TRBV13; clone size: few; D gene: .; J gene: TRBJ1-1; CDR3 protein: CASLGGRLPNTEAFF; CDR3 DNA: TGTGCCAGCCTGGGGGGGCGACTCCCGAACACTGAAGCTTTCTTT
V gene: TRBV25-1; clone size: .; D gene: .; J gene: TRBJ1-1; CDR3 protein: CASSGPRGTEAFF; CDR3 DNA: TGTGCCAGCAGTGGCCCAAGGGGCACTGAAGCTTTCTTT
V gene: TRBV29-1; clone size: many; D gene: TRBD1; J gene: TRBJ1-2; CDR3 protein: CSVEDGWAGGYGYTF; CDR3 DNA: TGCAGCGTTGAAGACGGGTGGGCAGGGGGCTATGGCTACACCTTC
V gene: TRBV11-1; clone size: .; D gene: .; J gene: TRBJ2-7; CDR3 protein: CASSSAGPRTTYYEQYF; CDR3 DNA: TGTGCCAGCAGTTCTGCGGGCCCCAGGACTACTTACTACGAGCAGTACTTC
V gene: TRBV2; clone size: .; D gene: TRBD2; J gene: TRBJ2-1; CDR3 protein: CASRGLAGSSNLYNEQFF; CDR3 DNA: TGTGCCAGCAGAGGACTAGCGGGGTCCTCCAATCTTTACAATGAGCAGTTCTTC
V gene: TRBV27; clone size: many; D gene: .; J gene: TRBJ1-2; CDR3 protein: CASSFYRDGSNGYTF; CDR3 DNA: TGTGCCAGCAGTTTCTACCGGGACGGCAGCAATGGCTACACCTTC
V gene: TRBV7-2; clone size: many; D gene: .; J gene: TRBJ1-5; CDR3 protein: CASSPFGSNQPQHF; CDR3 DNA: TGTGCCAGCAGCCCATTCGGTAGCAATCAGCCCCAGCATTTT
V gene: TRBV20-1; clone size: many; D gene: TRBD1; J gene: TRBJ2-3; CDR3 protein: CSAPKTGTDTQYF; CDR3 DNA: TGCAGTGCTCCTAAGACAGGGACAGATACGCAGTATTTT
V gene: TRBV5-5; clone size: .; D gene: .; J gene: TRBJ2-3; CDR3 protein: CASSPTSQKDTQYF; CDR3 DNA: TGTGCCAGCAGCCCTACCTCCCAGAAGGATACGCAGTATTTT
V gene: TRBV12-3/TRBV12-4; clone size: few; D gene: TRBD1; J gene: TRBJ2-5; CDR3 protein: CASSYMTGTQETQYF; CDR3 DNA: TGTGCCAGCAGTTATATGACAGGGACCCAAGAGACCCAGTACTTC
V gene: TRBV7-2; clone size: few; D gene: TRBD1; J gene: TRBJ2-2; CDR3 protein: CASSQRGPNTGELFF; CDR3 DNA: TGTGCCAGCAGCCAGAGGGGGCCGAACACCGGGGAGCTGTTTTTT
V gene: TRBV5-1; clone size: few; D gene: TRBD1; J gene: TRBJ2-7; CDR3 protein: CASSLEGTGIAYEQYF; CDR3 DNA: TGCGCCAGCAGCTTGGAAGGGACAGGCATTGCCTACGAGCAGTACTTC
V gene: TRBV6-1; clone size: .; D gene: .; J gene: TRBJ1-1; CDR3 protein: CASSPVAWTEAFF; CDR3 DNA: TGTGCCAGCAGCCCGGTGGCATGGACTGAAGCTTTCTTT
V gene: TRBV29-1; clone size: many; D gene: TRBD2; J gene: TRBJ2-7; CDR3 protein: CSAGTSGGQNYEQYF; CDR3 DNA: TGCAGCGCCGGGACTAGCGGGGGCCAAAATTACGAGCAGTACTTC
V gene: TRBV7-2; clone size: many; D gene: TRBD1; J gene: TRBJ2-3; CDR3 protein: CASSLNRGTDTQYF; CDR3 DNA: TGTGCCAGCAGCCTAAACAGGGGTACAGATACGCAGTATTTT
V gene: TRBV5-1; clone size: many; D gene: TRBD1; J gene: TRBJ2-1; CDR3 protein: CASSLGQGVNEQFF; CDR3 DNA: TGCGCCAGCAGCTTGGGACAGGGAGTCAATGAGCAGTTCTTC
V gene: TRBV7-2; clone size: many; D gene: TRBD2; J gene: TRBJ2-3; CDR3 protein: CASSLGGSGGDTQYF; CDR3 DNA: TGTGCCAGCAGCTTAGGGGGTAGCGGGGGAGATACGCAGTATTTT
V gene: TRBV7-9; clone size: few; D gene: TRBD2; J gene: TRBJ2-2; CDR3 protein: CASSLPSGNTGELFF; CDR3 DNA: TGTGCCAGCAGCTTACCTAGCGGAAACACCGGGGAGCTGTTTTTT
V gene: TRBV29-1; clone size: many; D gene: .; J gene: TRBJ2-5; CDR3 protein: CSVEDQSSEVGETQYF; CDR3 DNA: TGCAGCGTTGAAGATCAATCTAGCGAGGTGGGAGAGACCCAGTACTTC
V gene: TRBV20-1; clone size: few; D gene: TRBD1; J gene: TRBJ1-6; CDR3 protein: CSARTFQGDLSYNSPLHF; CDR3 DNA: TGCAGTGCTAGAACATTCCAGGGGGACTTGTCCTATAATTCACCCCTCCACTTT
V gene: TRBV5-6; clone size: many; D gene: .; J gene: TRBJ2-1; CDR3 protein: CASSRGDVAYNEQFF; CDR3 DNA: TGTGCCAGCAGCCGAGGGGATGTGGCCTACAATGAGCAGTTCTTC
V gene: TRBV20-1; clone size: many; D gene: .; J gene: TRBJ2-5; CDR3 protein: CSARDMANQETQYF; CDR3 DNA: TGCAGTGCTAGAGATATGGCCAACCAAGAGACCCAGTACTTC
V gene: TRBV10-3; clone size: many; D gene: .; J gene: TRBJ2-3; CDR3 protein: CAISDPMGSTDTQYF; CDR3 DNA: TGTGCCATCAGTGACCCGATGGGAAGCACAGATACGCAGTATTTT
V gene: TRBV5-6; clone size: few; D gene: TRBD1; J gene: TRBJ2-6; CDR3 protein: CASSFRDRGRRGANVLTF; CDR3 DNA: TGTGCCAGCAGTTTCCGGGACAGGGGGCGCCGTGGGGCCAACGTCCTGACTTTC
V gene: TRBV7-8; clone size: once; D gene: TRBD1; J gene: TRBJ2-6; CDR3 protein: CASSLGRDRLGGANVLTF; CDR3 DNA: TGTGCCAGCAGCTTAGGCCGGGACAGGTTGGGCGGGGCCAACGTCCTGACTTTC
V gene: TRBV24-1; clone size: .; D gene: .; J gene: TRBJ2-1; CDR3 protein: CATSDSTTGLTYNEQFF; CDR3 DNA: TGTGCCACCAGTGATTCAACTACGGGGTTGACCTACAATGAGCAGTTCTTC
V gene: TRBV3-1; clone size: .; D gene: TRBD2; J gene: TRBJ2-3; CDR3 protein: CASSLSGVRGNTQYF; CDR3 DNA: TGTGCCAGCAGCCTTAGCGGGGTGCGCGGGAATACGCAGTATTTT
V gene: TRBV6-5; clone size: .; D gene: TRBD1; J gene: TRBJ1-4; CDR3 protein: CASSYSWDRVNEKLFF; CDR3 DNA: TGTGCCAGCAGTTACTCCTGGGACAGGGTTAATGAAAAACTGTTTTTT
V gene: TRBV12-3/TRBV12-4; clone size: .; D gene: .; J gene: TRBJ2-5; CDR3 protein: CASSTSSAPLQETQYF; CDR3 DNA: TGTGCCAGCAGTACAAGTAGCGCCCCCCTCCAAGAGACCCAGTACTTC